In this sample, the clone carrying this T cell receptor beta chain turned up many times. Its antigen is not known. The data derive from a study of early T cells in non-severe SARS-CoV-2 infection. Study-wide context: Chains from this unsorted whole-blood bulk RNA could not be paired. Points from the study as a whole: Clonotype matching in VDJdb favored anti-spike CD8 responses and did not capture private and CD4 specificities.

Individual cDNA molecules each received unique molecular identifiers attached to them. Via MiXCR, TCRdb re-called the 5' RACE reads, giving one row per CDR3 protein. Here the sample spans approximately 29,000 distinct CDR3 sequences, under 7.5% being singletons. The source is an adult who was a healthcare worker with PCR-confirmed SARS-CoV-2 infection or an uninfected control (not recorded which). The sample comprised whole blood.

DNA of the CDR3: TGTGCCACCAGTGGCGAACAATGGGATCAGCCCCAGCATTTT. Translated: CATSGEQWDQPQHF. The V call is TRBV24-1, the J call TRBJ1-5; D is unresolved. Germline CDR1 and CDR2: KGHDR and SFDVKD. This CDR3 spans 14 amino acids. Trimming stripped 5 bases from V and 5 bases from J, with 12 bases between.